The 20 T cell receptor beta chains listed next were all sequenced from one sample in a study of cytomegalovirus exposure and HLA in healthy donors (dated by TCRdb to the late 2010s). Libraries came from the immunoSEQ multiplex PCR assay. The multiplex PCR relied on a mix of 60 forward primers for TCR Vbeta segments and 13 reverse primers for TCR Jbeta segments. TCRdb limited this immuneACCESS table to in-frame rearrangements with V and J called. A share of clones is missing; checked studies link under half to unresolved V genes, and the rest is unexplained. This sample holds 81,000 or so clones; 62% were observed only once. Jointly, the top ten make up about 5% of the sample. The sample was PBMCs. The receptors were gathered from a woman aged 25 to 39 in good health and CMV-seropositive.

This clone was detected a few times. The chain is built from TRBV7-2 and TRBJ1-1; 7 positions agree with TRBD1. J was trimmed by 4 bases and V by 2 bases; bases with no gene match: 1. Germline assignment: CDR1 SGHTA and CDR2 FQGNSA. The CDR3 contains 13 residues. The CDR3 is CASSLKGATEAFF. DNA for the CDR3: TGTGCCAGCAGCTTAAAGGGGGCCACTGAAGCTTTCTTT.

The chain combines TRBV5-1 with TRBJ2-5; 7 bases align to TRBD2. The end of the DNA fits TRBJ2-7 better, so the J call may be wrong. The CDR3 contains 15 residues. Germline V gives CDR1 SGHRS, CDR2 YFSETQ. CDR3 nucleotides: TGCGCCAGCAGCTTGGATAGCGGGCCAGGTTACGAGCAGTACTTC. It is translated as CASSLDSGPGYEQYF.

The chain links TRBV5-1 to TRBJ2-7; 8 bases align to TRBD1. In germline, CDR1 is SGHRS, CDR2 YFSETQ. V lost 0 bases and J lost 6; bases outside the gene matches: 5. The CDR3 has 14 residues. CDR3 DNA: TGCGCCAGCAGCTTGGAGGCGACAGGGGTCGAGCAGTACTTC. As protein: CASSLEATGVEQYF. The full variable domain, with the rest looked up from reference TRBV5-1 and TRBJ2-7, is KAGVTQTPRYLIKTRGQQVTLSCSPISGHRSVSWYQQTPGQGLQFLFEYFSETQRNKGNFPGRFSGRQFSNSRSEMNVSTLELGDSALYLCASSLEATGVEQYFGPGTRLTVT.

The rearrangement links TRBV6-1 to TRBJ1-5; 7 bases agree with TRBD1. V dropped 6 bases and J dropped 6; count of bases not matched to a gene: 8. The CDR3 is made up of 14 amino acids. CDR1 is MNHNS, CDR2 SASEGT, per germline. As DNA, the CDR3 is TGTGCCAGCAGAGACAGGGTCCACGGTCAGCCCCAGCATTTT. Translating gives CASRDRVHGQPQHF.

Regarding this clone: The junction does not match germline at one end; this may be a read error. The chain recombines TRBV15 with TRBJ1-2; D perhaps matches TRBD1 (6 bases). The CDR3 is 12 residues long. Germline lookup yields CDR1 LNHNV and CDR2 YYDKDF (reference sequence). The CDR3 loop reads CATSRPDSLYPF. Here the CDR3 DNA reads TGTGCCACCAGCAGACCGGACAGTCTCTACCCCTTC.

There are a few counts of this clone. The genes are TRBV5-6 and TRBJ2-1; the D is unclear. CDR3 length: 13 amino acids. Germline CDR1 and CDR2: SGHDT and YYEEEE. Trimming took 0 bases from V and 2 from J, leaving 3 bases between them. The CDR3 DNA reads TGTGCCAGCAGCTTGGACACCTACAATGAGCAGTTCTTC. Translated: CASSLDTYNEQFF.

The chain is built from TRBV28 and TRBJ1-1; TRBD1 might be the D (5 bases). This CDR3 is 12 amino acids long. Trimming left V 7 bases short and J 8 bases short, with 14 bases between. Germline assignment: CDR1 MDHEN and CDR2 SYDVKM. CDR3 protein: CASKEGPIEAFF. The CDR3 bases are TGTGCCAGCAAGGAGGGACCGATAGAAGCTTTCTTT.

The gene calls are TRBV7-2 and TRBJ2-5, with 8 nucleotides matching TRBD2. Germline V gene lookup returns CDR1 SGHTA and CDR2 FQGNSA. CDR3 length: 16 residues. The V and J ends lost 1 base and 3 bases, in that order; junction bases with no gene match: 7. CDR3 sequence (DNA): TGTGCCAGCAGCTTAGGCGCCGGGGGGGCCAAAGAGACCCAGTACTTC. It translates to CASSLGAGGAKETQYF.

In this sample, this clone turned up a few times. The chain is built from TRBV11-3 and TRBJ2-2, with 8 bases lining up with TRBD1. Trimming removed 5 bases from V and 5 bases from J; junction bases left unmatched: 10. Germline loops: CDR1 SGHNT, CDR2 YENEEA. The CDR3 is 16 amino acids. The chain's CDR3 is CASSPAYRGNTGELFF. The DNA of the CDR3 is TGTGCCAGCAGCCCCGCCTACAGGGGGAATACCGGGGAGCTGTTTTTT.

This clone showed up just once. The rearrangement joins TRBV28 to TRBJ1-6, with D possibly TRBD1 on 5 matching bases. The CDR3 consists of 15 residues. V was clipped by 6 bases and J by 3 bases, with 12 bases between them. Germline V gene sequence: CDR1 MDHEN, CDR2 SYDVKM. The CDR3 bases are TGTGCCAGCAGGCGCATCACAGGCTATAATTCACCCCTCCACTTT. This encodes CASRRITGYNSPLHF.

V usage is TRBV5-5 and J usage is TRBJ2-1; D is uncertain. CDR1 and CDR2 from the germline V gene are SGHKS and YYEKEE (reference sequence). Trimming pared 2 bases from V and 10 bases from J, leaving 19 bases between. CDR3 size: 15 residues. CDR3: CASSFSPSNVLEQFF. DNA of the CDR3: TGTGCCAGCAGCTTCTCCCCGAGCAACGTCTTGGAGCAGTTCTTC. The whole variable domain, remainder taken from reference TRBV5-5 and TRBJ2-1, is DAGVTQSPTHLIKTRGQQVTLRCSPISGHKSVSWYQQVLGQGPQFIFQYYEKEERGRGNFPDRFSARQFPNYSSELNVNALLLGDSALYLCASSFSPSNVLEQFFGPGTRLTVL.

The chain is built from TRBV9 and TRBJ1-6; D is unclear. The CDR3 is made up of 16 amino acids. The germline V gene encodes CDR1 SGDLS and CDR2 YYNGEE. V lost 0 bases to trimming and J lost 5 bases, with 12 bases between them. The CDR3 DNA sequence: TGTGCCAGCAGCGTAGGGCCGACACCTGATAATTCACCCCTCCACTTT. Translating gives CASSVGPTPDNSPLHF.

In its sample, this clone was seen a few times. This chain links TRBV11-3 with TRBJ2-7; 9 bases are shared with TRBD2. The germline CDR1 and CDR2 sequences are SGHNT and YENEEA. Trimming at V came to 1 base and at J to 1 base, leaving 17 bases not matched to a gene. This CDR3 region has 20 residues. CDR3 bases: TGTGCCAGCAGCTTAGGGGGAGCGGGGGGCCCCTGGAACCCTTCCTACGAGCAGTACTTC. As protein: CASSLGGAGGPWNPSYEQYF.

The chain joins TRBV29-1 to TRBJ1-1; D is undetermined. V lost 4 bases, J lost 1 base, and 10 bases lay in between. Germline-derived CDR1 and CDR2 are SQVTM and ANQGSEA. This CDR3 contains 13 residues. CDR3 DNA: TGCAGCGTTGTGGGCATAGAGAACACTGAAGCTTTCTTT. Protein sequence: CSVVGIENTEAFF. Full variable domain (remainder filled in from reference TRBV29-1 and TRBJ1-1): SAVISQKPSRDICQRGTSLTIQCQVDSQVTMMFWYRQQPGQSLTLIATANQGSEATYESGFVIDKFPISRPNLTFSTLTVSNMSPEDSSIYLCSVVGIENTEAFFGQGTRLTVV.

The rearrangement uses TRBV29-1 and TRBJ1-1; D ambiguous. In germline, CDR1 is SQVTM, CDR2 ANQGSEA. Trimming stripped 3 bases from V and 0 bases from J, with 8 bases between. This CDR3 spans 13 amino acids. CDR3 residues: CSVERGVNTEAFF. The CDR3 DNA reads as TGCAGCGTTGAGAGAGGAGTGAACACTGAAGCTTTCTTT.

This clone has just one count. J is TRBJ1-2 and V is TRBV6-5; 9 bases are shared with TRBD1. With V trimmed by 5 bases and J by 5 bases, 6 bases remained unmatched. This CDR3 spans 14 amino acids. The germline V gene has CDR1 MNHEY and CDR2 SVGAGI. This CDR3 is CASSNRGPGYGYTF. As DNA, the CDR3 is TGTGCCAGCAGTAACAGGGGGCCGGGGTATGGCTACACCTTC.

The chain is built from TRBV10-1 and TRBJ2-1; D is unresolved. Trimming removed 6 bases at V and 0 bases at J, with 9 bases between. The CDR3 length is 14 residues. Germline assignment: CDR1 WNHNN and CDR2 SYGVQD (reference sequence). CDR3 amino acids: CASSFWSSYNEQFF. The CDR3 DNA reads as TGCGCCAGCAGCTTTTGGAGCTCCTACAATGAGCAGTTCTTC.

V gene TRBV5-4 combines with J gene TRBJ2-3, with 8 bases matching TRBD2. This CDR3 has 17 amino acids. The germline gives CDR1 SGHNT, CDR2 YYREEE (reference sequence). Trimming at V came to 4 bases and at J to 2 bases, leaving 12 bases not matched to a gene. CDR3 in amino acids: CASSLGSGRAVTDTQYF. CDR3 DNA sequence: TGTGCCAGCAGCCTGGGTTCCGGGAGGGCCGTCACAGATACGCAGTATTTT.

The CDR3, as DNA: TGCGCCAGCAGCCAAGTAAGGCTAGCGGGGGACACCGGGGAGCTGTTTTTT. It yields the protein CASSQVRLAGDTGELFF. The rearrangement uses TRBV4-1 and TRBJ2-2; 10 bases match TRBD2. There are 17 residues in the CDR3. J was trimmed by 3 bases and V by 1 base; bases with no gene match: 5. Germline V gives CDR1 MGHRA, CDR2 YSYEKL.

This clone was detected only a few times. This sequence joins TRBV29-1 and TRBJ1-1, with D tentatively TRBD1 (6 bases). V was trimmed by 7 bases and J by 6 bases, leaving 27 bases between them. The CDR3 consists of 16 residues. In germline, CDR1 is SQVTM, CDR2 ANQGSEA. CDR3 protein: CSARRGQGNFVAEAFF. As DNA, the CDR3 is TGCAGCGCTCGGCGGGGGCAGGGGAATTTTGTGGCTGAAGCTTTCTTT.